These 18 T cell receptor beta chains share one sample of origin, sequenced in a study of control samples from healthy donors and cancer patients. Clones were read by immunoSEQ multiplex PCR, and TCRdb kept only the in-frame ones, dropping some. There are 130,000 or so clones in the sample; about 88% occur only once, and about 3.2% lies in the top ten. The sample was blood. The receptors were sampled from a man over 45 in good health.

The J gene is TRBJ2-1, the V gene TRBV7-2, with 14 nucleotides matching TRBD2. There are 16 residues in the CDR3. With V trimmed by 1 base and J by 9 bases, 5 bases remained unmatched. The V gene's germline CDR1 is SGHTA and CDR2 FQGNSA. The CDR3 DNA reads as TGTGCCAGCAGCTTAGATGTGGGACTAGCGGGGGTTGAGCAGTTCTTC. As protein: CASSLDVGLAGVEQFF.

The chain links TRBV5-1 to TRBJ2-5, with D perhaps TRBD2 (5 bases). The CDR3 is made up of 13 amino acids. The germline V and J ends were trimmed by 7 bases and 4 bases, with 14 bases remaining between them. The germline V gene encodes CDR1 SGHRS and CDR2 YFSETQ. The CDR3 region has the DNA TGCGCCAGCGAGAGGGTACGAGGAGAGACCCAGTACTTC. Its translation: CASERVRGETQYF.

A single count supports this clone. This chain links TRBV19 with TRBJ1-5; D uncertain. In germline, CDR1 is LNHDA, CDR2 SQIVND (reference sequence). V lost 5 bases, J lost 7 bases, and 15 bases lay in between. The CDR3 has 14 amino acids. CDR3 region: CASSLPPGGQPQHF. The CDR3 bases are TGTGCCAGTAGTCTACCTCCGGGAGGCCAGCCCCAGCATTTT.

The CDR3 here is CASSLARVSGALSYNEQFF. For the CDR3, the DNA is TGTGCCAGCAGCTTAGCGCGAGTTAGCGGGGCACTCTCCTACAATGAGCAGTTCTTC. V is TRBV7-9 and J is TRBJ2-1, with 8 bases that match TRBD2. The V and J ends lost 0 bases and 0 bases, in that order; junction bases with no gene match: 10. The CDR3 contains 19 residues. CDR1 is SEHNR and CDR2 is FQNEAQ in the germline V gene (reference sequence).

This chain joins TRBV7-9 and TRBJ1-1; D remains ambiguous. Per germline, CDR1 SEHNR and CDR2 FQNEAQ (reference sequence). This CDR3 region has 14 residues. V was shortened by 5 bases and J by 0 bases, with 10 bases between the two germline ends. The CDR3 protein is CASSPMGMNTEAFF. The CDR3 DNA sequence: TGTGCCAGCAGCCCAATGGGCATGAACACTGAAGCTTTCTTT.

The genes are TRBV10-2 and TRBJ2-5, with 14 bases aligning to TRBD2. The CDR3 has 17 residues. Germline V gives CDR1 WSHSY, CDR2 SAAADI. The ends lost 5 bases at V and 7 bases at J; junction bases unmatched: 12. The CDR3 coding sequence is TGCGCCAGCAGTCCCCGACTAGCGGGGGGGACGAGGGGGACCCAGTACTTC. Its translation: CASSPRLAGGTRGTQYF.

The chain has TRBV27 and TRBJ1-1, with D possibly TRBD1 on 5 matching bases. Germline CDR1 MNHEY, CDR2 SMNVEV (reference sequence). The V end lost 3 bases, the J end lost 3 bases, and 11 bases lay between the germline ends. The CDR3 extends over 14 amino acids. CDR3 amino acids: CASSLLTEHTEAFF. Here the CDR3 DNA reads TGTGCCAGCAGTTTGCTGACAGAACACACTGAAGCTTTCTTT.

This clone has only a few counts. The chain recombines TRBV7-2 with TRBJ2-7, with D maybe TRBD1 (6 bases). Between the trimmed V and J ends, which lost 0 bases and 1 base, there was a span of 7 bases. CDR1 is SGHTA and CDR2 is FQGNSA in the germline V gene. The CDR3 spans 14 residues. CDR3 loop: CASSLAGGSYEQYF. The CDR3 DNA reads TGTGCCAGCAGCTTAGCAGGGGGTTCCTACGAGCAGTACTTC.

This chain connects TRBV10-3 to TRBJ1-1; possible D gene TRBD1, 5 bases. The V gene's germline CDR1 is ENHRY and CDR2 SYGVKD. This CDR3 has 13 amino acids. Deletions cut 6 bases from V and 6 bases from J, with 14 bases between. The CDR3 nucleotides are TGTGCCATCAGCGACAGATTAACAGCTGAAGCTTTCTTT. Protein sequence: CAISDRLTAEAFF.

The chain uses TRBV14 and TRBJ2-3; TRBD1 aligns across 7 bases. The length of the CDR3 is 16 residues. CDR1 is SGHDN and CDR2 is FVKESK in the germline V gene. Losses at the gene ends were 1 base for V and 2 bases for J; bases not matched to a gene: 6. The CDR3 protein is CASSQGSGQNTDTQYF. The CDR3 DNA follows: TGTGCCAGCAGCCAAGGGTCGGGACAGAACACAGATACGCAGTATTTT. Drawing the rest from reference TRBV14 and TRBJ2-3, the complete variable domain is EAGVTQFPSHSVIEKGQTVTLRCDPISGHDNLYWYRRVMGKEIKFLLHFVKESKQDESGMPNNRFLAERTGGTYSTLKVQPAELEDSGVYFCASSQGSGQNTDTQYFGPGTRLTVL.

The CDR3 DNA reads TGCGCCAGCAGCCAAGGCGGTCAGGGGGGTGGAAAACTGTTTTTT. It is translated as CASSQGGQGGGKLFF. The chain joins TRBV4-1 to TRBJ1-4; 7 bases match TRBD1. V lost 1 base, J lost 10 bases, and 9 bases stayed unmatched. CDR3 length equals 15 residues. CDR1 MGHRA and CDR2 YSYEKL come from the germline V gene.

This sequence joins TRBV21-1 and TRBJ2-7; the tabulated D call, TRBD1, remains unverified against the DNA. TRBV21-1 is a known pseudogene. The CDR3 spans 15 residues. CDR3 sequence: CASSLGTGGYHEQYF. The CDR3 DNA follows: TGTGCCAGCAGCTTGGGGACAGGGGGTTACCACGAGCAGTACTTC.

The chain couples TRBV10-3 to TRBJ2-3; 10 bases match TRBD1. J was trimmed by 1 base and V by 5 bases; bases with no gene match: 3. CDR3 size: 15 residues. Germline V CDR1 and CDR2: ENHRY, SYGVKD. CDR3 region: CAISPGTGGTDTQYF. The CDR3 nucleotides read TGTGCCATCAGTCCCGGGACAGGGGGCACAGATACGCAGTATTTT.

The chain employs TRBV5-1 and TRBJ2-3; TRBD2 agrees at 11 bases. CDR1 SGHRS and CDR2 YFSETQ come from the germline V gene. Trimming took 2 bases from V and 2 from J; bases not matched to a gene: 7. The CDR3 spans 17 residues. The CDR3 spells CASSLGGLAAFTDTQYF. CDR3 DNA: TGCGCCAGCAGCTTAGGGGGACTAGCGGCGTTCACAGATACGCAGTATTTT.

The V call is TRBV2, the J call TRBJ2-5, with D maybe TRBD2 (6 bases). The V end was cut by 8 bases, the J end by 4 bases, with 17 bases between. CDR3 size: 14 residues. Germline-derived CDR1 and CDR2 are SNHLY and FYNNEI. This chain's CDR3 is CASRKWGGGETQYF. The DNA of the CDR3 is TGTGCCAGCCGGAAGTGGGGAGGCGGAGAGACCCAGTACTTC.

CDR3: CASSLSHTVTNYGYTF. CDR3 bases: TGTGCCAGCAGCTTATCCCACACAGTTACTAACTATGGCTACACCTTC. The chain recombines TRBV7-6 with TRBJ1-2; D is ambiguous. Trimming removed 2 bases from V and 0 bases from J, with 13 bases in between. Germline V lookup: CDR1 SGHVS, CDR2 FNYEAQ. The CDR3 is made up of 16 amino acids.

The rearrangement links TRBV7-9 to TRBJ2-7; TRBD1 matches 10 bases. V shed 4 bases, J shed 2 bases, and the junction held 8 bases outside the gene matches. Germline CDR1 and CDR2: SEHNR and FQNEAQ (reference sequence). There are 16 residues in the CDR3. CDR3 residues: CASSYSVGTGAYEQYF. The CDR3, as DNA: TGTGCCAGCAGCTATAGTGTCGGGACAGGGGCCTACGAGCAGTACTTC.

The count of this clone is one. In DNA form, the CDR3 reads TGTGCCATCAGACCGTCAGGAAACACCATATATTTT. Its protein is CAIRPSGNTIYF. J is TRBJ1-3 and V is TRBV10-3; D gene unclear. The germline gives CDR1 ENHRY, CDR2 SYGVKD. Trimming took 6 bases from V and 4 from J, leaving 7 bases between them. The CDR3 totals 12 residues.